This TCR beta chain was retrieved from a study of T cell responses to AZD1222 COVID-19 vaccine listed by TCRdb under 2021. Some background on the complete study: AZD1222 recipients given second doses at about 4 weeks or at about 12 weeks were pooled, since spike-specific TCR depth and breadth were not found to differ between the two schedules. A total of just over 230 trial participants underwent TCR sequencing, of whom under 220 had received two doses of AZD1222 and some 25 had received two doses of the MenACWY control vaccine. Trial participants were enrolled into age subgroups of 18-55, 56-69 and 70-plus years, which contained 148, 28 and 57 TCR-sequenced participants, respectively.

From its cysteine to its phenylalanine, the CDR3 spans 14 amino acids. The entry retains the CDR3 DNA only, 42 bases that are in frame from base 1. V is clipped by 8 bases and J by 7 bases, and the sequence between their germline boundaries is 17 bases long. As encoded in the germline V gene, CDR1 is MNHEY while CDR2 is SVGAGI. Overall results and qualifications from the work: Because no day 14 peak-response samples were available, the repertoires could be characterized only after the peak T cell response. Participants were mostly white British, with more females than males. The authors suggested clonal diversity may have been underestimated. The 56-69-year group was small, and its depth increase did not reach significance, likely because of low power. A significant rise in spike-specific TCR breadth and depth was observed after two AZD1222 doses relative to day 0 and relative to MenACWY recipients. Only a handful of AZD1222 recipients were SARS-CoV-2 seropositive at baseline, limiting conclusions about previously exposed vaccinees. Epitopes outside the regions mutated in the B.1.351 and B.1.1.7 variants were reportedly recognized by nearly half of the unique spike-specific TCRs. The whole spike protein was spanned by vaccine-associated CD4 TCRs, and dominant responses were seen in regions 160-218 and 743-854.

Reading the label with the study, this specimen's time point is: baseline before first vaccination. Samples from vaccinated people were obtained from the UK trials COV001 and COV002, which included a single-blind randomized controlled phase 2/3 trial of AZD1222 (ChAdOx1 nCoV-19) in healthy adults. Trial participant PBMC samples were collected at day 0 and day 28 after the second dose for TCRbeta chain sequencing. The CDR3 regions of human TCRbeta chains were analyzed by immunosequencing. Turning to the authors' computational methods: TCRs in the repertoires were matched against a reference library of SARS-CoV-2-specific TCRs that had been generated with the MIRA antigen-specificity platform. Breadth was defined as the fraction of unique TCRs that were SARS-CoV-2-associated. Depth was defined as the fraction of total T cells that were SARS-CoV-2-associated. Using the MIRA data, each spike-specific TCR was assigned both to the spike region to which the TCR was reactive and to a CD4 or CD8 class. Log10-transformed breadth and depth values were compared by one-way ANOVA with Sidak's multiple comparisons tests. What TCRdb holds here is the immuneACCESS table cut down to in-frame rearrangements. Part of the clones is not present; checked against another copy, under half of the missing clones reflect an unresolved V gene, and the others are unexplained. D and trimming come from the DNA, and the V and J calls and clone size come from that table. The sample table lists roughly 56,000 clones, around 85% of them with a count of one. In total, the top ten clones hold approximately 15% of the sample.

On this clone itself: No antigen is known for it. There are no base qualities to consult, and no much larger clone falls within one base.

Sequences were derived from peripheral blood, sampled on day 0 of AZD1222 vaccination. The TCR originated in an adult in good health. This chain is built from TRBV6-5 and TRBJ1-4; the D gene identity is not certain. The CDR3 protein: CASVGPGGSEKLFF. The DNA sequence is given as TGTGCCAGCGTTGGGCCGGGAGGTAGTGAAAAACTGTTTTTT.